Below are 29 T cell receptor beta chains sequenced from a single sample in a study of long-term antiretroviral therapy in people with HIV. Sequencing relied on immunoSEQ assay v3.0, run at survey level. Repertoires were generated with immunoSEQ multiplex PCR, while TCRdb's copy carries only in-frame clones and drops some. This sample has about 22,000 clones; 70% to 85% occur once, and the top ten carry less than 20%. The sample here was unsorted PBMCs, taken 0.5 years before starting antiretroviral therapy. The receptors were sampled from a middle-aged man with HIV.

The rearrangement links TRBV9 to TRBJ2-1; the D gene is possibly TRBD1 (6 bases). The CDR3 covers 16 residues. Germline V lookup: CDR1 SGDLS, CDR2 YYNGEE. Trimming took off 3 bases at V and 6 bases at J, with 19 bases between the two ends. The CDR3 region has the DNA TGTGCCAGCAGCGCGACCTACAGGGTATCAAGCAATGAGCAGTTCTTC. Protein: CASSATYRVSSNEQFF.

The sample holds one count of this clone. V usage is TRBV6-5 and J usage is TRBJ1-3; D not resolved. The germline V and J ends were trimmed by 0 bases and 4 bases, with 13 bases remaining between them. Germline CDR1 is MNHEY and CDR2 is SVGAGI. CDR3 size: 16 residues. This chain's CDR3 is CASSYSGHSRGNTIYF. The CDR3 coding sequence is TGTGCCAGCAGTTACTCGGGTCACAGCAGGGGAAACACCATATATTTT.

The gene calls are TRBV27 and TRBJ2-1, with no clear D. The CDR3 is 14 amino acids. Germline lookup yields CDR1 MNHEY and CDR2 SMNVEV (reference sequence). The ends were cut back, 2 bases at V and 7 bases at J, with 12 bases in the middle. The CDR3 DNA is TGTGCCAGCAGTTTACGGCCCCTCGGGAATGAGCAGTTCTTC. Translated, it gives CASSLRPLGNEQFF.

The rearrangement links TRBV9 to TRBJ2-3, with 8 bases that match TRBD2. This CDR3 comprises 15 residues. V trimming: 7 bases; J trimming: 1 base; junction bases outside the gene matches: 8. Germline V gives CDR1 SGDLS, CDR2 YYNGEE. CDR3 amino acids: CASGQRSGGTDTQYF. The DNA of the CDR3 is TGTGCCAGCGGGCAGCGTAGCGGGGGCACAGATACGCAGTATTTT.

V usage is TRBV4-1 and J usage is TRBJ1-4; TRBD1 might be the D (5 bases). CDR1 and CDR2 (germline): MGHRA, YSYEKL. The ends were cut back, 0 bases at V and 7 bases at J, with 12 bases in the middle. The CDR3 sequence is 15 residues long. The chain's CDR3 is CASSQETPRGEKLFF. CDR3 in DNA: TGCGCCAGCAGCCAAGAGACCCCGAGGGGTGAAAAACTGTTTTTT.

The rearrangement joins TRBV5-4 to TRBJ1-2, with 7 bases fitting TRBD1. Germline CDR1 is SGHNT and CDR2 is YYREEE (reference sequence). Trimming removed 1 base from V and 4 bases from J; junction bases left unmatched: 1. The CDR3 is 13 amino acids. The CDR3 protein is CASSLKGAYGYTF. The CDR3 DNA reads TGTGCCAGCAGCTTGAAGGGGGCCTATGGCTACACCTTC.

The V call is TRBV18, the J call TRBJ1-2, with 7 bases that match TRBD1. Germline CDR1 KGHSH, CDR2 LQKENI. CDR3 length equals 13 residues. The V and J ends lost 3 bases and 8 bases, in that order; junction bases with no gene match: 6. This chain's CDR3 is CASSPRGGGGYTF. The CDR3 DNA follows: TGTGCCAGCTCACCGAGGGGAGGGGGCGGCTACACCTTC.

The rearrangement joins TRBV7-9 to TRBJ1-4; D gene uncertain. Trimming took off 2 bases at V and 8 bases at J, with 6 bases between the two ends. Germline CDR1 is SEHNR and CDR2 is FQNEAQ (reference sequence). This CDR3 is 12 amino acids long. This chain's CDR3 is CASSLRGEKLFF. CDR3 in DNA: TGTGCCAGCAGCTTAAGAGGGGAAAAACTGTTTTTT.

A single count supports this clone. This chain links TRBV19 with TRBJ1-5; D may be TRBD1 (6 bases). Germline V gives CDR1 LNHDA, CDR2 SQIVND (reference sequence). Trimming took off 7 bases at V and 6 bases at J, with 13 bases between the two ends. CDR3 length: 13 residues. The CDR3 loop is CASIQGEGQPQHF. As DNA, the CDR3 is TGTGCCAGTATACAGGGTGAAGGTCAGCCCCAGCATTTT.

This chain connects TRBV18 to TRBJ1-2; a possible D gene is TRBD1 (6 bases). The germline V gene encodes CDR1 KGHSH and CDR2 LQKENI. The CDR3 sequence is 13 residues long. Trimming took off 3 bases at V and 4 bases at J, with 9 bases between the two ends. CDR3 loop: CASSPDRLYGYTF. The CDR3 region has the DNA TGTGCCAGCTCACCCGACAGGCTCTATGGCTACACCTTC.

The chain is built from TRBV28 and TRBJ2-5; D not resolved. Per the germline V gene, CDR1 is MDHEN and CDR2 is SYDVKM. V was cut by 3 bases and J by 5 bases, with 10 bases left in between. The CDR3 contains 13 residues. CDR3 protein: CASSLSGSETQYF. The CDR3 region has the DNA TGTGCCAGCAGTTTGTCGGGCTCGGAGACCCAGTACTTC.

This clone is medium-sized. The genes are TRBV9 and TRBJ1-2; D uncertain. The CDR3 is made up of 13 amino acids. CDR1 and CDR2 from the germline V gene are SGDLS and YYNGEE. V dropped 3 bases and J dropped 10 bases, with 16 bases sitting between them. CDR3 DNA: TGTGCCAGCAGCGCCCGGGGAGGCGAGGTCTACACCTTC. This codes for CASSARGGEVYTF.

This clone turned up a few times. The chain couples TRBV19 to TRBJ2-2; weak D call: TRBD2 (6 bases). Germline V gene data show CDR1 as LNHDA and CDR2 as SQIVND (reference sequence). This CDR3 comprises 15 residues. V lost 3 bases to trimming and J lost 0 bases, with 8 bases between them. For the CDR3, the DNA is TGTGCCAGTAGTATTGGGGGGACGAACACCGGGGAGCTGTTTTTT. The encoded protein is CASSIGGTNTGELFF.

The rearrangement joins TRBV28 to TRBJ1-6, with a tentative D call TRBD1 (5 bases). Trimming removed 6 bases at V and 5 bases at J, with 17 bases between. The CDR3 sequence is 16 residues long. From germline, CDR1 is MDHEN and CDR2 SYDVKM. The CDR3 here is CASRSWDHFNNSPLHF. DNA of the CDR3: TGTGCCAGCAGGAGTTGGGACCATTTTAATAATTCACCCCTCCACTTT. The variable domain in full, completed from reference TRBV28 and TRBJ1-6, reads DVKVTQSSRYLVKRTGEKVFLECVQDMDHENMFWYRQDPGLGLRLIYFSYDVKMKEKGDIPEGYSVSREKKERFSLILESASTNQTSMYLCASRSWDHFNNSPLHFGNGTRLTVT.

V and J are TRBV18 and TRBJ2-1, with TRBD2 identical over 14 bases. Looked up from germline, CDR1 is KGHSH and CDR2 is LQKENI. Germline trimming cut 0 bases from V and 7 bases from J; bases unmatched to any gene: 8. The CDR3 loop spans 18 amino acids. CDR3 sequence (DNA): TGTGCCAGCTCACCACCGCGCGGGACTAGCGGGGGTTTGAATGAGCAGTTCTTC. This codes for CASSPPRGTSGGLNEQFF.

The chain employs TRBV5-1 and TRBJ2-7; D possibly matches TRBD1 or TRBD2 (5 bases each). The CDR3 is 14 residues long. Germline V CDR1 and CDR2: SGHRS, YFSETQ. Between the trimmed V and J ends, which lost 4 bases and 2 bases, there was a span of 13 bases. CDR3 loop: CASSPGPRAYEQYF. The CDR3 DNA sequence: TGCGCCAGCAGCCCGGGACCGAGAGCCTACGAGCAGTACTTC.

The chain links TRBV7-6 to TRBJ1-2, with D tentatively TRBD1 (6 bases). V lost 1 base to trimming and J lost 3 bases, with 15 bases between them. From germline, CDR1 is SGHVS and CDR2 FNYEAQ. The CDR3 has 16 amino acids. DNA of the CDR3: TGTGCCAGCAGCTTAGACCCAAACAGGGAGGACTATGGCTACACCTTC. As protein: CASSLDPNREDYGYTF.

V is TRBV9 and J is TRBJ1-2, with D possibly being TRBD1 (5 bases). Germline loops: CDR1 SGDLS, CDR2 YYNGEE. The V and J ends lost 3 bases and 3 bases respectively, with 24 bases between them. The CDR3 extends over 18 amino acids. CDR3 amino acids: CASSANNGGDGLHYGYTF. The CDR3 coding sequence is TGTGCCAGCAGCGCTAACAACGGGGGAGACGGTTTACACTATGGCTACACCTTC.

The chain carries TRBV7-8 and TRBJ1-1; TRBD1 is a possible D gene (6 bases). This CDR3 has 13 amino acids. The germline V and J ends were trimmed by 4 bases and 3 bases, with 9 bases remaining between them. The germline V gene has CDR1 SGHVS and CDR2 FQNEAQ. This CDR3 is CASSSDRHTEAFF. Written as DNA, the CDR3 is TGTGCCAGCAGCTCGGACAGACACACTGAAGCTTTCTTT.

The J gene is TRBJ2-3, the V gene TRBV11-3, with D perhaps being TRBD1 or TRBD2 (6 bases each). Germline CDR1 SGHNT, CDR2 YENEEA. V dropped 5 bases and J dropped 2 bases, with 17 bases sitting between them. The CDR3 contains 16 residues. The CDR3, as DNA: TGTGCCAGCAGCCCGTCGGGGGCCCGAGCCACAGATACGCAGTATTTT. Translating it yields CASSPSGARATDTQYF.

The J gene is TRBJ2-1, the V gene TRBV27; 10 bases are shared with TRBD2. CDR1 MNHEY and CDR2 SMNVEV come from the germline V gene (reference sequence). The CDR3 runs to 16 residues. Losses at the gene ends were 6 bases for V and 2 bases for J; bases not matched to a gene: 7. The CDR3 spells CASSRLLAGAYNEQFF. In DNA, the CDR3 is TGTGCCAGCAGCCGACTCCTAGCGGGGGCCTACAATGAGCAGTTCTTC.

The J gene is TRBJ1-6, the V gene TRBV19; D not certain. V lost 3 bases and J 10 bases, leaving 10 bases between the germline ends. There are 13 residues in the CDR3. Germline CDR1 and CDR2: LNHDA and SQIVND (reference sequence). The CDR3 DNA sequence: TGTGCCAGTAGTATCTTCCTGGGGTCACCCCTCCACTTT. Its protein is CASSIFLGSPLHF.

The chain has TRBV11-2 and TRBJ1-5; D is unclear. This CDR3 region has 16 residues. Germline loops: CDR1 SGHAT, CDR2 FQNNGV. The V and J ends lost 1 base and 4 bases respectively, with 14 bases between them. The CDR3 here is CASSLGGRGVNQPQHF. CDR3 sequence (DNA): TGTGCCAGCAGCTTAGGAGGGCGCGGAGTGAATCAGCCCCAGCATTTT. Full variable domain (rest looked up from reference TRBV11-2 and TRBJ1-5): EAGVAQSPRYKIIEKRQSVAFWCNPISGHATLYWYQQILGQGPKLLIQFQNNGVVDDSQLPKDRFSAERLKGVDSTLKIQPAKLEDSAVYLCASSLGGRGVNQPQHFGDGTRLSIL.

This sequence joins TRBV13 and TRBJ2-7; D gene uncertain. The CDR3 totals 15 residues. The V end lost 6 bases, the J end lost 2 bases, and 17 bases lay between the germline ends. Germline V CDR1 and CDR2: PRHDT, FYEKMQ (reference sequence). The CDR3 nucleotides are TGTGCCAGCAGTCCGGGCCCCCGGTTAACCTACGAGCAGTACTTC. Translated: CASSPGPRLTYEQYF.

The J gene is TRBJ2-1, the V gene TRBV5-1; 10 bases align to TRBD1. There are 15 residues in the CDR3. The V gene end was trimmed by 3 bases and the J gene end by 4 bases; junction bases not matched to a gene: 4. Germline V lookup: CDR1 SGHRS, CDR2 YFSETQ. CDR3 loop: CASSSGQGEYNEQFF. Written as DNA, the CDR3 is TGCGCCAGCAGCTCCGGACAGGGGGAGTACAATGAGCAGTTCTTC.

This sequence joins TRBV5-1 and TRBJ2-1; perhaps TRBD1 as D (5 bases). The CDR3 covers 14 residues. V shed 0 bases and J shed 9 bases, with 13 bases lying between them. Germline V gene lookup returns CDR1 SGHRS and CDR2 YFSETQ. The CDR3 DNA follows: TGCGCCAGCAGCTTGGGGGGCGGCGATCCTGAGCAGTTCTTC. Protein product: CASSLGGGDPEQFF.

This chain joins TRBV5-1 and TRBJ1-6, with 7 bases that match TRBD1. The junction had 15 bases not matched to a gene; V was cut back by 4 bases and J by 14 bases. Per germline, CDR1 SGHRS and CDR2 YFSETQ. The CDR3 runs 15 residues. The CDR3 reads CASSTSTGDKMSLHF. The CDR3 bases are TGCGCCAGCAGCACCTCAACAGGGGACAAGATGTCCCTCCACTTT.

The chain couples TRBV9 to TRBJ2-1; the match to TRBD2 covers 8 bases. The length of the CDR3 is 16 residues. V was clipped by 5 bases and J by 0 bases; unmatched bases: 7. The germline CDR1 and CDR2 sequences are SGDLS and YYNGEE. CDR3 DNA sequence: TGTGCCAGCAGTTCCTCGGGGGGGAGCTCCTACAATGAGCAGTTCTTC. Translating it yields CASSSSGGSSYNEQFF.

The chain uses TRBV2 and TRBJ2-7; 7 positions agree with TRBD1. This CDR3 has 13 residues. With V trimmed by 8 bases and J by 3 bases, 7 bases remained unmatched. Germline V CDR1 and CDR2: SNHLY, FYNNEI. The CDR3 nucleotides are TGTGCCAGCCGAATGACAGGGAACTACGAGCAGTACTTC. Translated: CASRMTGNYEQYF.